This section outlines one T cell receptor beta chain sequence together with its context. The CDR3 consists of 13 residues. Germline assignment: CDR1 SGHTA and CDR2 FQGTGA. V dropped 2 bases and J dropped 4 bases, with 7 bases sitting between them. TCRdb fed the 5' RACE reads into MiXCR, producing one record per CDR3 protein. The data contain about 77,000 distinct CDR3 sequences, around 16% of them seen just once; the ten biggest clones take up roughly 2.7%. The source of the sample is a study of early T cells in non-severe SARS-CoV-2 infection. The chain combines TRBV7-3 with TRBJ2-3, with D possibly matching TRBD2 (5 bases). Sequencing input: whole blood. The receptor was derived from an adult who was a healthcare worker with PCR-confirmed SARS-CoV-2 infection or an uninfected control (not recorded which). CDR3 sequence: CASSLRGADTQYF. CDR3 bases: TGTGCCAGCAGCTTACGGGGAGCAGATACGCAGTATTTT.